The next 28 T cell receptor beta chains were all read from a single sample in a study of cytomegalovirus exposure and HLA in healthy donors. The PCR ran on 60 Vbeta and 13 Jbeta primers. The assay was immunoSEQ multiplex PCR, and TCRdb's table has in-frame clones only and misses some. The sample lists more than 200,000 clones, 65% to 80% occurring once. Sequencing input: PBMCs. The origin of the receptors is a man aged 35-49 years in good health and CMV-seronegative.

For this clone: Different DNA sequences within this sample yield the same CDR3. V gene TRBV18 combines with J gene TRBJ2-5; 10 bases fit TRBD1. The germline V gene has CDR1 KGHSH and CDR2 LQKENI. Trimming took 3 bases from V and 5 from J; bases not matched to a gene: 3. This CDR3 is built from 14 residues. The CDR3 bases are TGTGCCAGCTCACCGACAGGGGGCAGGGAGACCCAGTACTTC. Translation: CASSPTGGRETQYF.

To note about this clone: This same CDR3 is encoded by further DNA sequences in the sample. V and J are TRBV18 and TRBJ1-2, with no clear D. The CDR3 covers 13 residues. Germline CDR1 KGHSH, CDR2 LQKENI. The V end was cut by 3 bases, the J end by 2 bases, with 7 bases between. The CDR3 nucleotides read TGTGCCAGCTCACCTCCATCAAACTATGGCTACACCTTC. Encoded protein: CASSPPSNYGYTF.

The chain has TRBV7-6 and TRBJ2-6; 7 bases map to TRBD1. The germline V gene has CDR1 SGHVS and CDR2 FNYEAQ. CDR3 size: 16 residues. The J segment lost 0 bases and the V segment lost 5 bases, leaving 4 bases of the junction unmatched. CDR3 loop: CASSPDRSSGANVLTF. Here the CDR3 DNA reads TGTGCCAGCAGCCCGGACAGGAGCTCTGGGGCCAACGTCCTGACTTTC.

The chain is built from TRBV7-6 and TRBJ1-1; TRBD1 aligns across 7 bases. The V gene end was trimmed by 5 bases and the J gene end by 0 bases; junction bases not matched to a gene: 12. Germline V lookup: CDR1 SGHVS, CDR2 FNYEAQ. This CDR3 spans 17 amino acids. CDR3 bases: TGTGCCAGCAGCCCAATTACAGGGGCTGGCATGAACACTGAAGCTTTCTTT. The encoded protein is CASSPITGAGMNTEAFF.

J is TRBJ2-5 and V is TRBV10-3; 13 nucleotides align to TRBD2. After removal of 0 bases from V and 2 bases from J, the junction contained 3 bases not matched to a gene. This CDR3 has 17 residues. The germline V gene has CDR1 ENHRY and CDR2 SYGVKD. The CDR3 reads CAISESLAGGEQETQYF. The CDR3 region has the DNA TGTGCCATCAGTGAGTCACTAGCGGGAGGGGAACAAGAGACCCAGTACTTC.

The rearrangement uses TRBV5-6 and TRBJ2-6; 9 bases map to TRBD1. From germline, CDR1 is SGHDT and CDR2 YYEEEE. The CDR3 covers 16 residues. The trim removed 5 bases at V and 5 bases at J, leaving 8 bases unmatched. The CDR3 here is CASRRGQGKWANVLTF. Written as DNA, the CDR3 is TGTGCCAGCAGAAGAGGACAGGGGAAGTGGGCCAACGTCCTGACTTTC.

V gene TRBV28 combines with J gene TRBJ1-1; weak D call: TRBD1 (5 bases). The CDR3 is 15 amino acids. The V gene lost 6 bases and the J gene lost 0 bases, with 14 bases spanning the gap. The germline V gene encodes CDR1 MDHEN and CDR2 SYDVKM. CDR3 amino acids: CASRGWGGLNTEAFF. As DNA, the CDR3 is TGTGCCAGCAGAGGATGGGGGGGTTTGAACACTGAAGCTTTCTTT.

The chain has TRBV6-5 and TRBJ1-5; perhaps TRBD1 as D (6 bases). V was trimmed by 6 bases and J by 6 bases, leaving 12 bases between them. The germline CDR1 and CDR2 sequences are MNHEY and SVGAGI. The CDR3 contains 13 residues. The CDR3 coding sequence is TGTGCCAGCAGGGGGCAGGGGCTTCAGCCCCAGCATTTT. Encoded protein: CASRGQGLQPQHF.

This rearrangement joins TRBV9 to TRBJ2-3; D is perhaps TRBD2 (6 bases). The CDR3 is made up of 17 amino acids. Trimming cost V 0 bases and J 0 bases, with 14 bases left between them. Germline V gives CDR1 SGDLS, CDR2 YYNGEE. CDR3 in DNA: TGTGCCAGCAGCGTAGCGGGAGCAAGGACTAGCACAGATACGCAGTATTTT. This encodes CASSVAGARTSTDTQYF.

V and J are TRBV4-1 and TRBJ1-3; D perhaps matches TRBD1 (6 bases). V lost 1 base and J 0 bases, leaving 13 bases between the germline ends. This CDR3 is 17 amino acids long. The germline CDR1 and CDR2 sequences are MGHRA and YSYEKL. DNA for the CDR3: TGCGCCAGCAGCCAAGTCGCACAGGGCTTCTCTGGAAACACCATATATTTT. Amino acids: CASSQVAQGFSGNTIYF.

This sequence joins TRBV15 and TRBJ1-5; no definite D call. CDR3 length equals 16 residues. The germline V gene has CDR1 LNHNV and CDR2 YYDKDF (reference sequence). V lost 1 base and J lost 1, with 11 bases in between. As DNA, the CDR3 is TGTGCCACCAGCAGAGGAATTCGGGTCAGCAATCAGCCCCAGCATTTT. This translates into CATSRGIRVSNQPQHF. Full variable domain (outside the CDR3, taken from reference TRBV15 and TRBJ1-5): DAMVIQNPRYQVTQFGKPVTLSCSQTLNHNVMYWYQQKSSQAPKLLFHYYDKDFNNEADTPDNFQSRRPNTSFCFLDIRSPGLGDTAMYLCATSRGIRVSNQPQHFGDGTRLSIL.

V usage is TRBV7-2 and J usage is TRBJ1-2; a possible D gene is TRBD1 (6 bases). Trimming took off 0 bases at V and 2 bases at J, with 10 bases between the two ends. Germline V gene lookup returns CDR1 SGHTA and CDR2 FQGNSA. CDR3 size: 15 residues. The CDR3 DNA reads as TGTGCCAGCAGCTTAGCGTCAGGGGCGAACTATGGCTACACCTTC. This codes for CASSLASGANYGYTF.

The chain has TRBV9 and TRBJ1-4, with D perhaps TRBD1 (6 bases). Germline lookup yields CDR1 SGDLS and CDR2 YYNGEE. The V end lost 4 bases, the J end lost 8 bases, and 9 bases lay between the germline ends. This CDR3 has 12 amino acids. This CDR3 reads CASSRGGEKLFF. The DNA of the CDR3 is TGTGCCAGCAGCCGGGGGGGCGAAAAACTGTTTTTT.

The CDR3 nucleotides read TGTGCCACCAGCAGAGGTTGGACTAGCGGGGCCAATGAGCAGTTCTTC. Translating gives CATSRGWTSGANEQFF. The chain links TRBV15 to TRBJ2-1; 12 positions agree with TRBD2. CDR1 and CDR2 (germline): LNHNV, YYDKDF (reference sequence). With V trimmed by 1 base and J by 6 bases, 4 bases remained unmatched. This CDR3 spans 16 amino acids.

This CDR3 is CASSFQGGYGYTF. In DNA form, the CDR3 reads TGTGCCAGCAGCTTTCAGGGGGGATATGGCTACACCTTC. V gene TRBV5-6 combines with J gene TRBJ1-2; 7 bases align to TRBD1. This CDR3 comprises 13 residues. V shed 2 bases, J shed 5 bases, and the junction held 3 bases outside the gene matches. In germline, CDR1 is SGHDT, CDR2 YYEEEE.

This chain uses TRBV7-9 with TRBJ2-4; D is perhaps TRBD1 (5 bases). This CDR3 has 13 amino acids. Germline V lookup: CDR1 SEHNR, CDR2 FQNEAQ (reference sequence). Trimming took 8 bases from V and 4 from J, leaving 12 bases between them. CDR3 coding DNA: TGTGCCAGCGTGCAAGGGGAAAAAAACATTCAGTACTTC. This sequence encodes CASVQGEKNIQYF.

The rearrangement joins TRBV5-1 to TRBJ2-1; 10 positions agree with TRBD2. The CDR3 has 14 amino acids. Germline CDR1 is SGHRS and CDR2 is YFSETQ. Unmatched junction bases numbered 13, after V lost 4 bases and J lost 15 bases. CDR3 residues: CASSPVASGGIRFF. The CDR3 nucleotides are TGCGCCAGCAGCCCGGTAGCTAGCGGGGGTATTCGGTTCTTC. The whole variable domain, remainder taken from reference TRBV5-1 and TRBJ2-1, is KAGVTQTPRYLIKTRGQQVTLSCSPISGHRSVSWYQQTPGQGLQFLFEYFSETQRNKGNFPGRFSGRQFSNSRSEMNVSTLELGDSALYLCASSPVASGGIRFFGPGTRLTVL.

With respect to this clone: At one of its ends the junction is not consistent with the germline gene, which may arise from a read error. J is TRBJ2-7 and V is TRBV13; no reliable D call. This CDR3 contains 12 residues. In germline, CDR1 is PRHDT, CDR2 FYEKMQ (reference sequence). CDR3: CASSLLRSPPNF. DNA of the CDR3: TGTGCCAGCAGCCTCTTGAGGAGTCCGCCTAACTTC.

V gene TRBV9 combines with J gene TRBJ1-3; D not resolved. This CDR3 spans 16 amino acids. Germline CDR1 is SGDLS and CDR2 is YYNGEE. The V end lost 4 bases, the J end lost 0 bases, and 14 bases lay between the germline ends. The DNA of the CDR3 is TGTGCCAGCAGCCCGGCGACACAAAGCTCTGGAAACACCATATATTTT. This sequence encodes CASSPATQSSGNTIYF.

The CDR3 bases are TGTGCCAGCAGCCCCAAGACAGGGAACGAGCAGTACTTC. Its translation: CASSPKTGNEQYF. The V gene is TRBV11-2, the J gene TRBJ2-7; 7 bases line up with TRBD1. Germline lookup yields CDR1 SGHAT and CDR2 FQNNGV. V shed 5 bases and J 5 bases; nucleotides not matched to a gene: 6. This CDR3 is 13 amino acids long. Based on the CDR3 plus reference TRBV11-2 and TRBJ2-7, the full variable domain is EAGVAQSPRYKIIEKRQSVAFWCNPISGHATLYWYQQILGQGPKLLIQFQNNGVVDDSQLPKDRFSAERLKGVDSTLKIQPAKLEDSAVYLCASSPKTGNEQYFGPGTRLTVT.

The chain employs TRBV5-6 and TRBJ2-7; no definite D call. This CDR3 contains 14 residues. CDR1 is SGHDT and CDR2 is YYEEEE in the germline V gene. The V gene lost 1 base and the J gene lost 0 bases, with 8 bases spanning the gap. CDR3 region: CASSLSPSSYEQYF. CDR3 in DNA: TGTGCCAGCAGCTTGAGTCCCAGCTCCTACGAGCAGTACTTC.

The V call is TRBV7-2, the J call TRBJ1-1; D gene uncertain. The CDR3 spans 15 residues. The ends were cut back, 1 base at V and 1 base at J, with 10 bases in the middle. Germline CDR1 reads SGHTA; CDR2 reads FQGNSA. This chain's CDR3 is CASSLVGGQNTEAFF. In nucleotides, the CDR3 is TGTGCCAGCAGCTTAGTTGGAGGCCAGAACACTGAAGCTTTCTTT. Full variable domain (outside the CDR3, taken from reference TRBV7-2 and TRBJ1-1): GAGVSQSPSNKVTEKGKDVELRCDPISGHTALYWYRQSLGQGLEFLIYFQGNSAPDKSGLPSDRFSAERTGGSVSTLTIQRTQQEDSAVYLCASSLVGGQNTEAFFGQGTRLTVV.

The gene calls are TRBV19 and TRBJ1-4; no firm D call. Germline-derived CDR1 and CDR2 are LNHDA and SQIVND (reference sequence). The CDR3 is 13 amino acids. With 6 bases removed from V and 13 bases from J, the gap between germline ends came to 18 bases. The CDR3 sequence: CASSDPSEVRLFF. DNA of the CDR3: TGTGCCAGTAGCGACCCATCGGAGGTGCGACTGTTTTTT.

Remarks on this clone: This sample includes further DNA sequences coding for the same CDR3. The chain joins TRBV7-9 to TRBJ1-2; TRBD1 might be the D (6 bases). Germline CDR1 SEHNR, CDR2 FQNEAQ (reference sequence). This CDR3 region has 16 residues. The V end was cut by 5 bases, the J end by 1 base, with 17 bases between. CDR3 loop: CASSGLDSDDNYGYTF. The CDR3 DNA reads TGTGCCAGCAGCGGATTGGACAGTGATGATAACTATGGCTACACCTTC. The whole variable domain, remainder taken from reference TRBV7-9 and TRBJ1-2, is DTGVSQNPRHKITKRGQNVTFRCDPISEHNRLYWYRQTLGQGPEFLTYFQNEAQLEKSRLLSDRFSAERPKGSFSTLEIQRTEQGDSAMYLCASSGLDSDDNYGYTFGSGTRLTVV.

This clone was recorded only once. This chain uses TRBV5-6 with TRBJ2-2; D unresolved. V shed 2 bases and J shed 6 bases, with 5 bases lying between them. The CDR3 loop spans 12 amino acids. Germline V CDR1 and CDR2: SGHDT, YYEEEE. CDR3 nucleotides: TGTGCCAGCAGCTTAGCGCCCGGGGAGCTGTTTTTT. Translation: CASSLAPGELFF.

V and J are TRBV7-2 and TRBJ1-2; possible D gene TRBD1, 6 bases. Trimming left V 5 bases short and J 0 bases short, with 10 bases between. There are 14 residues in the CDR3. Germline V gene sequence: CDR1 SGHTA, CDR2 FQGNSA. The CDR3 bases are TGTGCCAGCAGCGACAGGTTAGCTAACTATGGCTACACCTTC. As protein: CASSDRLANYGYTF.

The chain couples TRBV6-1 to TRBJ1-1; TRBD1 matches at 7 bases. In germline, CDR1 is MNHNS, CDR2 SASEGT. The CDR3 is 14 residues long. V dropped 4 bases and J dropped 4; count of bases not matched to a gene: 6. The CDR3 region is CASSVTGSGTEAFF. The CDR3 DNA is TGTGCCAGCAGTGTGACAGGGTCTGGCACTGAAGCTTTCTTT.

The table lists this clone with a few counts. V gene TRBV18 combines with J gene TRBJ1-3, with a weak D call TRBD1 (6 bases). V was clipped by 8 bases and J by 0 bases, with 11 bases between them. Germline CDR1 is KGHSH and CDR2 is LQKENI. The CDR3 covers 14 residues. CDR3 coding DNA: TGTGCCAGCACCGGGACAAACTCTGGAAACACCATATATTTT. The encoded protein is CASTGTNSGNTIYF.